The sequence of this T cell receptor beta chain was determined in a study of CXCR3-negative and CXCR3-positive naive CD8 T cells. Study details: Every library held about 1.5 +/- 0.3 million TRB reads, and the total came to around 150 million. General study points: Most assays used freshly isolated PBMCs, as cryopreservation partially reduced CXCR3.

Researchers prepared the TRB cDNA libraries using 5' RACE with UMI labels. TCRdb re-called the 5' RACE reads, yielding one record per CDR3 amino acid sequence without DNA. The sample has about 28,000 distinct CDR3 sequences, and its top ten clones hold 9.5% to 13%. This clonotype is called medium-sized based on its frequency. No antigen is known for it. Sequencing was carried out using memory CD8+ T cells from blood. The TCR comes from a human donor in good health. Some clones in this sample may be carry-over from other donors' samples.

The chain's CDR3 is CASSQDHVNTEAFF. This sequence joins TRBV4-2 and TRBJ1-1. The CDR3 spans 14 residues. Germline CDR1 is LGHNA and CDR2 is YNFKEQ.